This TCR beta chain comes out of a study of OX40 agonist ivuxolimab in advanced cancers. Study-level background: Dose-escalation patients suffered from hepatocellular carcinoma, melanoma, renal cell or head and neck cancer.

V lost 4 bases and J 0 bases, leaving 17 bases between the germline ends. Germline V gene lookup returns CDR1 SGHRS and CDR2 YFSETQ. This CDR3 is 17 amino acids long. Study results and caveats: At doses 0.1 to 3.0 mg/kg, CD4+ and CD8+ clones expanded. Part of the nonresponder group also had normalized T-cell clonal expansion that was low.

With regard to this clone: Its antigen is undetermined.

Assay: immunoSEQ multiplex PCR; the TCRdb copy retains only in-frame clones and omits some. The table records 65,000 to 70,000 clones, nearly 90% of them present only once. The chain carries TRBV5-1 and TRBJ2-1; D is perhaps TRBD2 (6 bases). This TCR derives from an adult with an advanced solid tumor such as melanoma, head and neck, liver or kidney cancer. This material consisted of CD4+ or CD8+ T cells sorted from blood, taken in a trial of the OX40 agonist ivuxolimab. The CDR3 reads CASSGRDSGSSYNEQFF. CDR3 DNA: TGCGCCAGCAGCGGGCGGGACTCGGGAAGCTCCTACAATGAGCAGTTCTTC.